The sequence of this T cell receptor beta chain was determined in a study of tumor and adjacent non-tumor tissue in lung cancer. TCRbeta libraries were built with three rounds of nested PCR, modified from ARM-PCR. One entry per CDR3 protein results from TCRdb running MiXCR on the multiplex PCR reads. Of 85,000 to 100,000 distinct CDR3 sequences in the sample, approximately 70% are singletons; the top ten hold approximately 20%. RNA was extracted from bulk tissue without any cell sorting. This CDR3 is 17 amino acids long. The V gene's germline CDR1 is MGHRA and CDR2 YSYEKL. Between the trimmed V and J ends, which lost 2 bases and 9 bases, there was a span of 25 bases.

V and J are TRBV4-1 and TRBJ1-1; D gene uncertain. This TCR derives from a man aged 55 to 70 with non-small cell lung cancer. The specimen was lung tumor tissue. CDR3 sequence (DNA): TGCGCCAGCAGCCAACAAAGTAGAGGGAAAAAAGTGATTAAAGCTTTCTTT. Encoded protein: CASSQQSRGKKVIKAFF.